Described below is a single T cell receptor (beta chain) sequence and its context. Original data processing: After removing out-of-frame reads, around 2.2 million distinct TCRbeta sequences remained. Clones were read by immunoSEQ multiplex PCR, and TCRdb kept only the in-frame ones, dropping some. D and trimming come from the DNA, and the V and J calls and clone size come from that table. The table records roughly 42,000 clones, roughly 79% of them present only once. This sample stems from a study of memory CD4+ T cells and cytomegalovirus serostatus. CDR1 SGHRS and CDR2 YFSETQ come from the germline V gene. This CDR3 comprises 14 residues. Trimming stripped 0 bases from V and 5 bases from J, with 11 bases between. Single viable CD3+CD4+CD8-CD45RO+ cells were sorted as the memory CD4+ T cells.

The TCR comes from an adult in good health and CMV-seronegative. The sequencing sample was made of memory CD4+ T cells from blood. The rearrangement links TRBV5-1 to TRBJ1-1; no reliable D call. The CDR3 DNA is TGCGCCAGCAGCTTGGACGAAAGGAGGACTGAAGCTTTCTTT. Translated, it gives CASSLDERRTEAFF. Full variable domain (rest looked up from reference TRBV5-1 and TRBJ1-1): KAGVTQTPRYLIKTRGQQVTLSCSPISGHRSVSWYQQTPGQGLQFLFEYFSETQRNKGNFPGRFSGRQFSNSRSEMNVSTLELGDSALYLCASSLDERRTEAFFGQGTRLTVV.